The entry below gives a single T cell receptor beta chain sequence along with its context. Trimming removed 5 bases from V and 4 bases from J; junction bases left unmatched: 17. CDR1 is SGHAT, CDR2 FQNNGV, per germline. The CDR3 is made up of 18 amino acids. This entry belongs to a study of hypomethylating agent response in myelodysplastic syndrome. About the study: Most often mutated was TET2, found in 5 of 11 patients.

Assay: immunoSEQ multiplex PCR; the TCRdb copy retains only in-frame clones and omits some. The sample records 3,500 to 4,500 clones, roughly 85% being singletons. Sequenced material: bone marrow, taken before or after starting hypomethylating agent treatment for myelodysplastic syndrome (not recorded which). This TCR came from a human donor with myelodysplastic syndrome. The V gene is TRBV11-2, the J gene TRBJ2-3; 8 bases fit TRBD2. This chain's CDR3 is CASSPISRASGPPDTQYF. The CDR3 nucleotides are TGTGCCAGCAGCCCTATTTCGAGGGCTAGCGGGCCGCCAGATACGCAGTATTTT.